These 30 T cell receptor beta chains originate from one sample sequenced in a study of a mutant IDH1 vaccine in newly diagnosed glioma. The assay was immunoSEQ multiplex PCR, and TCRdb's table has in-frame clones only and misses some. This sample has roughly 60,000 clones; 70% to 90% occur once, and the top ten carry under 4.5%. The time point: week 23, last vaccination. Every vaccination contained 300 ug of the mutant IDH1 20-mer peptide and was paired with topical imiquimod. No antigen is known for these receptors. Sample: PBMCs, taken from a glioma patient whose treatment included an IDH1 peptide vaccine. All receptors derive from a man under 40 with glioma.

The J gene is TRBJ2-2, the V gene TRBV2, with D hard to call. The CDR3 length is 16 residues. V lost 5 bases and J lost 4, with 17 bases in between. Per the germline V gene, CDR1 is SNHLY and CDR2 is FYNNEI. Written as DNA, the CDR3 is TGTGCCAGCAGTCGAAGATCCCCGTTCGTCACCGGGGAGCTGTTTTTT. Translated, it gives CASSRRSPFVTGELFF.

Of note for this clone: This specimen includes other DNA sequences encoding the same CDR3. This CDR3 is CASSSGTGGHEQYF. The CDR3 region has the DNA TGTGCCAGCAGTTCCGGGACAGGGGGCCACGAGCAGTACTTC. The gene calls are TRBV6-5 and TRBJ2-7; the match to TRBD1 covers 12 bases. Germline CDR1 is MNHEY and CDR2 is SVGAGI. There are 14 residues in the CDR3. After removal of 4 bases from V and 5 bases from J, the junction contained 3 bases not matched to a gene.

The gene calls are TRBV7-2 and TRBJ2-2; D uncertain. Trimming removed 4 bases from V and 7 bases from J, with 10 bases in between. The CDR3 runs to 13 residues. Germline V gene data show CDR1 as SGHTA and CDR2 as FQGNSA. The CDR3 loop is CASSWLSGGELFF. The CDR3 nucleotides are TGTGCCAGCAGCTGGCTATCGGGCGGGGAGCTGTTTTTT.

This chain links TRBV14 with TRBJ2-2; 7 bases map to TRBD2. J gave up 8 bases and V 2 bases, and 5 bases lay outside the gene matches. Per the germline V gene, CDR1 is SGHDN and CDR2 is FVKESK. This CDR3 comprises 14 residues. DNA for the CDR3: TGTGCCAGCAGCCAAAATCAACTAGCGGGGGAGCTGTTTTTT. This codes for CASSQNQLAGELFF.

The rearrangement joins TRBV30 to TRBJ2-7; the D is unclear. Trimming shortened V by 4 bases and J by 1 base, and 8 bases separated the two germline ends. CDR3 size: 12 residues. Germline CDR1 and CDR2: GTSNPN and SVGIG (reference sequence). The chain's CDR3 is CAWMVGSYEQYF. In DNA form, the CDR3 reads TGTGCCTGGATGGTGGGATCCTACGAGCAGTACTTC.

The chain has TRBV19 and TRBJ1-1, with D possibly matching TRBD1 (6 bases). The CDR3 covers 14 residues. CDR1 and CDR2 from the germline V gene are LNHDA and SQIVND (reference sequence). The germline V and J ends were trimmed by 3 bases and 10 bases, with 18 bases remaining between them. In DNA form, the CDR3 reads TGTGCCAGTAGTATGGGCAGGGGACCAACGGGAGCTTTCTTT. Translation: CASSMGRGPTGAFF. The variable domain in full, completed from reference TRBV19 and TRBJ1-1, reads DGGITQSPKYLFRKEGQNVTLSCEQNLNHDAMYWYRQDPGQGLRLIYYSQIVNDFQKGDIAEGYSVSREKKESFPLTVTSAQKNPTAFYLCASSMGRGPTGAFFGQGTRLTVV.

The CDR3 sequence is CASSPSGSAHNEQFF. The CDR3 nucleotides read TGCGCCAGCAGCCCCTCGGGATCTGCGCACAATGAGCAGTTCTTC. This chain joins TRBV5-1 and TRBJ2-1, with a possible D match to TRBD2 (5 bases). The CDR3 spans 15 residues. V dropped 4 bases and J dropped 5 bases, with 16 bases sitting between them. Germline lookup yields CDR1 SGHRS and CDR2 YFSETQ.

The chain employs TRBV7-9 and TRBJ1-4; the match to TRBD1 covers 9 bases. CDR1 is SEHNR and CDR2 is FQNEAQ in the germline V gene (reference sequence). The CDR3 totals 17 residues. Trimming at V came to 5 bases and at J to 3 bases, leaving 10 bases not matched to a gene. CDR3: CASSEGQGDRANEKLFF. CDR3 sequence (DNA): TGTGCCAGCAGCGAGGGACAGGGAGATAGAGCTAATGAAAAACTGTTTTTT.

The V call is TRBV5-1, the J call TRBJ2-1; TRBD1 aligns across 7 bases. CDR1 is SGHRS, CDR2 YFSETQ, per germline. This CDR3 region has 15 residues. Trimming at V came to 3 bases and at J to 0 bases, leaving 3 bases not matched to a gene. CDR3 in amino acids: CASSYGDSSYNEQFF. The DNA for the CDR3 is TGCGCCAGCAGCTATGGGGACAGCTCCTACAATGAGCAGTTCTTC.

In its sample, this clone was seen a few times. The rearrangement links TRBV5-6 to TRBJ1-1; maybe TRBD1 (6 bases). Germline loops: CDR1 SGHDT, CDR2 YYEEEE. V was trimmed by 0 bases and J by 0 bases, leaving 6 bases between them. CDR3 size: 14 residues. CDR3 nucleotide sequence: TGTGCCAGCAGCTTGGGGACAGTGAACACTGAAGCTTTCTTT. This encodes CASSLGTVNTEAFF.

The chain combines TRBV9 with TRBJ1-1; tentatively, D is TRBD1 (6 bases). CDR3 length: 17 residues. Germline CDR1 is SGDLS and CDR2 is YYNGEE. V was trimmed by 4 bases and J by 0 bases, leaving 19 bases between them. CDR3 amino acids: CASSPFDRLHLNTEAFF. DNA for the CDR3: TGTGCCAGCAGCCCCTTCGACAGGCTCCACCTGAACACTGAAGCTTTCTTT.

The gene calls are TRBV4-2 and TRBJ1-1; D is uncertain. The V gene's germline CDR1 is LGHNA and CDR2 YNFKEQ. CDR3 length equals 13 residues. V dropped 4 bases and J dropped 6 bases, with 12 bases sitting between them. For the CDR3, the DNA is TGTGCCAGCAGCCCCTGGGGTAACCCTGAAGCTTTCTTT. Protein: CASSPWGNPEAFF.

This clone was picked up a small number of times. J is TRBJ1-5 and V is TRBV6-4; tentatively, D is TRBD1 (5 bases). V was clipped by 0 bases and J by 2 bases, with 5 bases between them. CDR3 size: 14 residues. Germline V lookup: CDR1 MRHNA, CDR2 SNTAGT. This CDR3 is CASSDSGGNQPQHF. The CDR3 nucleotides are TGTGCCAGCAGTGACTCAGGGGGCAATCAGCCCCAGCATTTT.

The chain employs TRBV5-5 and TRBJ1-4, with D tentatively TRBD1 (5 bases). The V end lost 4 bases, the J end lost 4 bases, and 11 bases lay between the germline ends. The germline V gene has CDR1 SGHKS and CDR2 YYEKEE (reference sequence). The CDR3 consists of 14 residues. The CDR3 is CASSRGGFNEKLFF. The CDR3 bases are TGTGCCAGCAGCCGGGGGGGATTTAATGAAAAACTGTTTTTT.

V usage is TRBV7-8 and J usage is TRBJ2-1, with TRBD2 identical over 12 bases. The CDR3 contains 16 residues. After removal of 2 bases from V and 5 bases from J, the junction contained 4 bases not matched to a gene. The germline gives CDR1 SGHVS, CDR2 FQNEAQ. The CDR3, as DNA: TGTGCCAGCAGCTTATCTCTAGCGGGGGGGGACAATGAGCAGTTCTTC. Translated: CASSLSLAGGDNEQFF.

The rearrangement joins TRBV4-2 to TRBJ2-7; D is undetermined. CDR3 length: 14 residues. Germline-derived CDR1 and CDR2 are LGHNA and YNFKEQ. Deletions cut 0 bases from V and 6 bases from J, with 12 bases between. The CDR3 region has the DNA TGTGCCAGCAGCCAAGAGGTCGCTAATCTCGAGCAGTACTTC. Translation gives CASSQEVANLEQYF.

The chain employs TRBV19 and TRBJ1-1; D unclear. CDR1 is LNHDA and CDR2 is SQIVND in the germline V gene (reference sequence). The CDR3 is 14 residues long. The germline V and J ends were trimmed by 3 bases and 1 base, with 9 bases remaining between them. The CDR3 sequence: CASSISATNTEAFF. The CDR3 region has the DNA TGTGCCAGTAGTATTTCGGCCACGAACACTGAAGCTTTCTTT.

The V and J genes are TRBV7-2 and TRBJ2-5, with a possible D match to TRBD1 (6 bases). CDR1 is SGHTA and CDR2 is FQGNSA in the germline V gene. V gave up 5 bases and J gave up 5 bases, with 15 bases separating them. The CDR3 runs to 14 residues. Written as DNA, the CDR3 is TGTGCCAGCAGCCGGTTTGGTAGGGGGGAGACCCAGTACTTC. Its protein product is CASSRFGRGETQYF.

J is TRBJ2-7 and V is TRBV4-2; 7 nucleotides align to TRBD2. CDR3 length: 15 amino acids. Trimming took 4 bases from V and 2 from J; bases not matched to a gene: 8. CDR1 is LGHNA and CDR2 is YNFKEQ in the germline V gene. CDR3 DNA sequence: TGTGCCAGCAGCCTAGAGCTAGCGGTTACCTACGAGCAGTACTTC. Its protein product is CASSLELAVTYEQYF.

This clone showed up just once. The rearrangement joins TRBV6-1 to TRBJ2-5, with 7 nucleotides matching TRBD1. Trimming cost V 6 bases and J 6 bases; bases outside gene matches: 7. CDR3 length: 13 residues. The V gene's germline CDR1 is MNHNS and CDR2 SASEGT. The CDR3 coding sequence is TGTGCCAGCAGGTCCGAGGGGGCGAAGACCCAGTACTTC. Residues: CASRSEGAKTQYF.

The rearrangement links TRBV5-1 to TRBJ2-5; TRBD1 aligns across 7 bases. The CDR3 consists of 14 residues. The ends lost 4 bases at V and 2 bases at J; junction bases unmatched: 5. Per germline, CDR1 SGHRS and CDR2 YFSETQ. The CDR3 loop is CASSPMTGQETQYF. The CDR3, as DNA: TGCGCCAGCAGCCCGATGACAGGGCAAGAGACCCAGTACTTC.

The CDR3 loop reads CASSSGGTGEREAFF. The DNA of the CDR3 is TGTGCCAGCAGTTCTGGGGGGACAGGGGAACGGGAAGCTTTCTTT. J is TRBJ1-1 and V is TRBV28; 10 nucleotides line up with TRBD1. The CDR3 spans 15 residues. V was clipped by 4 bases and J by 8 bases; unmatched bases: 10. Germline assignment: CDR1 MDHEN and CDR2 SYDVKM. Together with reference TRBV28 and TRBJ1-1, the CDR3 gives the full variable domain: DVKVTQSSRYLVKRTGEKVFLECVQDMDHENMFWYRQDPGLGLRLIYFSYDVKMKEKGDIPEGYSVSREKKERFSLILESASTNQTSMYLCASSSGGTGEREAFFGQGTRLTVV.

The J gene is TRBJ2-7, the V gene TRBV27; 7 bases align to TRBD1. The J segment lost 0 bases and the V segment lost 6 bases, leaving 8 bases of the junction unmatched. Looked up from germline, CDR1 is MNHEY and CDR2 is SMNVEV (reference sequence). CDR3 length: 15 residues. CDR3 residues: CASRTGSTSSYEQYF. CDR3 DNA sequence: TGTGCCAGCAGGACAGGGTCCACAAGCTCCTACGAGCAGTACTTC.

The CDR3 loop reads CASSPGLFASPLHF. CDR3 in DNA: TGTGCCAGTAGTCCTGGGCTTTTTGCTTCACCCCTCCACTTT. The V gene is TRBV19, the J gene TRBJ1-6; D not resolved. Germline values: CDR1 LNHDA, CDR2 SQIVND (reference sequence). The CDR3 loop spans 14 amino acids. The germline V and J ends were trimmed by 5 bases and 9 bases, with 14 bases remaining between them.

The CDR3 region is CASSAPGDGIYEQYF. The CDR3 region has the DNA TGTGCCAGCAGTGCTCCCGGCGACGGGATCTACGAGCAGTACTTC. The V call is TRBV6-5, the J call TRBJ2-7, with a weak D call TRBD2 (5 bases). Germline V gene lookup returns CDR1 MNHEY and CDR2 SVGAGI. This CDR3 is built from 15 residues. The V gene lost 5 bases and the J gene lost 3 bases, with 17 bases spanning the gap.

V and J are TRBV19 and TRBJ2-7, with TRBD1 identical over 9 bases. The length of the CDR3 is 16 residues. Trimming at V came to 2 bases and at J to 3 bases, leaving 8 bases not matched to a gene. Germline V gene lookup returns CDR1 LNHDA and CDR2 SQIVND (reference sequence). This CDR3 reads CASSISYPGQGYEQYF. CDR3 DNA: TGTGCCAGTAGTATAAGTTACCCGGGACAGGGCTACGAGCAGTACTTC.

The V call is TRBV9, the J call TRBJ2-3, with D tentatively TRBD2 (6 bases). V lost 4 bases to trimming and J lost 2 bases, with 14 bases between them. The V gene's germline CDR1 is SGDLS and CDR2 YYNGEE. The CDR3 is made up of 15 amino acids. The CDR3 loop is CASSPGLTHTDTQYF. In nucleotides, the CDR3 is TGTGCCAGCAGCCCGGGACTTACACACACAGATACGCAGTATTTT.

The chain uses TRBV6-1 and TRBJ1-2; D unclear. Germline V gene lookup returns CDR1 MNHNS and CDR2 SASEGT. The V and J ends lost 2 bases and 5 bases respectively, with 21 bases between them. The CDR3 loop spans 17 amino acids. The chain's CDR3 is CASSEIPGRTVAYGYTF. CDR3 coding DNA: TGTGCCAGCAGTGAAATCCCAGGCAGAACGGTAGCGTATGGCTACACCTTC.

The chain uses TRBV5-1 and TRBJ1-2; no clear D. CDR3 length: 14 residues. V was shortened by 4 bases and J by 6 bases, with 16 bases between the two germline ends. The V gene's germline CDR1 is SGHRS and CDR2 YFSETQ. CDR3 residues: CASSHQSDRNGYTF. CDR3 coding DNA: TGCGCCAGCAGCCACCAATCCGATCGCAATGGCTACACCTTC.

The sample holds one count of this clone. The chain is built from TRBV29-1 and TRBJ1-2; no clear D gene. Germline V gene data show CDR1 as SQVTM and CDR2 as ANQGSEA. Trimming cost V 6 bases and J 4 bases, with 6 bases left between them. The CDR3 runs to 10 residues. The CDR3 reads CSVFTYGYTF. The CDR3 DNA reads TGCAGCGTGTTTACCTATGGCTACACCTTC.